The source of this T cell receptor (beta chain) is a study of shared clonotypes between healthy human individuals. Study at large: The plates for each donor numbered three CD4 naive, three CD4 memory, two CD8 naive and one CD8 memory. Study-wide findings and caveats: With a handful of donors compared, roughly 4.9% of naive CD4 clonotypes were shared.

Germline V gene lookup returns CDR1 SGHDT and CDR2 YYEEEE. The CDR3 spans 13 residues. J was trimmed by 5 bases and V by 5 bases; bases with no gene match: 4. On this clone: No antigen is known for it.

Sequencing was performed with immunoSEQ multiplex PCR; in TCRdb, only in-frame clones are kept and a portion is missing. This table has 550,000 to 750,000 clones, 95% to 96% appearing once. Terminally differentiated effector memory CD45RA+ cells were excluded by CCR7 positive selection of CD45RO-negative cells. Donors comprised healthy HIV-negative adults lacking recent acute infections or vaccinations. Those who donated, Caucasian adults without exception, all lived in Nashville, Tennessee. The sample comprised naive CD8+ T cells sorted from blood. The receptor was isolated from a woman aged 30 to 39 in good health. The chain combines TRBV5-6 with TRBJ2-1, with 7 positions matching TRBD2. The CDR3 loop is CASRREGNNEQFF. For the CDR3, the DNA is TGTGCCAGCAGGAGGGAGGGCAACAATGAGCAGTTCTTC.